The 5 T cell receptor beta chains below come from one sample, sequenced in a study of blood T cells in healthy people across ages. A J-beta primer mix and a sample-barcoded 5' primer were used in a second PCR of about 6 to 12 cycles. TCRdb used MiXCR to reprocess the 5' RACE reads, holding one entry per CDR3 protein. This table holds about 1.6 million distinct CDR3 sequences, about 35% found once. Source material: blood. The receptors derive from a woman under 40 in good health.

This clonotype was counted a few times. V is TRBV20-1 and J is TRBJ2-3; 7 bases align to TRBD2. This CDR3 comprises 18 residues. Germline CDR1 reads DFQATT; CDR2 reads SNEGSKA (reference sequence). V lost 0 bases and J lost 2; bases outside the gene matches: 14. The CDR3 protein is CSARDLSQRGNPTDTQYF. The CDR3 bases are TGCAGTGCTAGAGACTTGAGTCAGCGGGGAAACCCCACAGATACGCAGTATTTT.

The V and J genes are TRBV12-3 or TRBV12-4 and TRBJ1-1, with 7 bases matching TRBD1. The CDR3 has 15 residues. V shed 6 bases and J 0 bases; nucleotides not matched to a gene: 7. CDR3 residues: CASSTSGGMNTEAFF. In DNA, the CDR3 is TGTGCCAGCAGCACCTCAGGGGGGATGAACACTGAAGCTTTCTTT.

This chain uses TRBV6-5 with TRBJ2-3; 7 nucleotides agree with TRBD1. This CDR3 spans 16 amino acids. The J segment lost 3 bases and the V segment lost 5 bases, leaving 11 bases of the junction unmatched. Germline CDR1 reads MNHEY; CDR2 reads SVGAGI. The CDR3 here is CASSVTGLGSTDTQYF. The CDR3 DNA follows: TGTGCCAGCAGTGTGACAGGGTTAGGTTCAACAGATACGCAGTATTTT.

The table lists this clonotype with a few counts. The CDR3 region has the DNA TGCGCCAGCAGCTTGTCTGGAACAGCGCAAGAGACCCAGTACTTC. Translation gives CASSLSGTAQETQYF. The gene calls are TRBV5-1 and TRBJ2-5; D uncertain. The CDR3 consists of 15 residues. V dropped 1 base and J dropped 2 bases, with 12 bases sitting between them. Germline CDR1 is SGHRS and CDR2 is YFSETQ.

This clonotype was found a few times. The J gene is TRBJ2-7, the V gene TRBV3-1; D is unresolved. Germline CDR1 is LGHDT and CDR2 is YNNKEL (reference sequence). The CDR3 contains 15 residues. Trimming shortened V by 0 bases and J by 5 bases, and 14 bases separated the two germline ends. For the CDR3, the DNA is TGTGCCAGCAGCCAAGAGCCCTTAGGGAACAACGAGCAGTACTTC. It is translated as CASSQEPLGNNEQYF.